This T cell receptor (beta chain) derives from a study of blood T cell repertoires in COVID-19. Across the study: PBMCs, B-cell-depleted T cells, or T cells were the source of the cDNA or gDNA that made up the material.

Per the authors' pipeline: Amplification with reference gene primers provided the estimates of nucleated cell counts. This table comes from immunoSEQ multiplex PCR, and its TCRdb copy is limited to in-frame clones, with some not included. V and J calls and clone size are copied from that table; D and trimming were computed from the DNA. The sample records 150,000 to 250,000 clones, around 82% being singletons. Germline trimming cut 4 bases from V and 7 bases from J; bases unmatched to any gene: 12. Germline V lookup: CDR1 MGHRA, CDR2 YSYEKL. The CDR3 totals 18 residues. What was sequenced was PBMCs or T cells enriched from blood (not recorded which). The origin of this receptor is a man in his forties who had recovered from COVID-19. This sequence joins TRBV4-1 and TRBJ2-1; 14 nucleotides line up with TRBD2. The CDR3: CASSPGTSGGGPGNEQFF. For the CDR3, the DNA is TGCGCCAGCAGCCCCGGGACTAGCGGGGGAGGCCCTGGGAATGAGCAGTTCTTC.